A selection of T cell receptor beta chains follows, all from one sample in a study of blood T cell repertoires in COVID-19. TCRdb keeps only in-frame clones here, not all; method: immunoSEQ multiplex PCR. The sample shows around 130,000 clones, 84% of them seen only once. Sample: peripheral blood. The receptors shown here come from a man in his fifties or sixties with acute or convalescent COVID-19. Each CDR3 is given with its conserved first and last residue. D genes are given only for firm matches.

TRBV18 TRBD1 CASSPTGEANTEAFF
TRBV24-1 TRBD2 CATSDSGGALNEQFF
TRBV18 NA CASSDIPGNTIYF
TRBV3-1/TRBV3-2 TRBD1 CASSQDWDRVTEAFF
TRBV5-1 NA CASSLDVRNYGYTF
TRBV27 NA CASSSQGADTQYF
TRBV14 NA CASSPPGWGGELFF
TRBV2 NA CASRANYEQYF
TRBV18 TRBD1 CASSLARDRGTEQYF
TRBV5-1 TRBD2 CASRLAGGPPDTQYF
TRBV2 TRBD2 CASRPTSGGAETQYF
TRBV4-1 TRBD1 CASSLQGQGGNTGELFF
TRBV30 NA CAWSVVGGSNQPQHF
TRBV3-1/TRBV3-2 TRBD2 CASSQDAGGGETQYF
TRBV6-2/TRBV6-3 TRBD1 CASRYGTGVNSPLHF
TRBV19 TRBD1 CASSIVGQAQTQYF
TRBV6-5 NA CASRGGTYGYTF
TRBV19 NA CASSMTGSGNTIYF
TRBV5-1 TRBD1 CASSLAPRTGRMNTEAFF
TRBV19 TRBD1 CASSMQGAKQPQHF
TRBV5-1 NA CASSEGQTNTGELFF
TRBV30 TRBD1 CAWAGTGTTSGTDTQYF
TRBV7-6 TRBD1 CASSLIQGFDEQYF
TRBV5-1 NA CASSLAGQNTEAFF
TRBV10-3 TRBD2 CAIRERGGNTDTQYF
TRBV30 TRBD2 CAWASGRALPSEQYF
TRBV27 NA CASISGWNEQFF
TRBV30 TRBD1 CACEGTGPYEQYF
TRBV6-4 NA CASSEGRALGGYTF